This T cell receptor (beta chain) was obtained from a study of control samples from healthy donors and cancer patients. The CDR3 has 14 amino acids. Germline CDR1 is KGHSH and CDR2 is LQKENI. The V gene lost 6 bases and the J gene lost 1 base, with 12 bases spanning the gap. Clones were sequenced by immunoSEQ multiplex PCR, and TCRdb holds only the in-frame ones, with some missing. The sample holds some 150,000 clones, approximately 94% seen once. This sequence was found in a middle-aged man in good health. What was sequenced was blood. V and J are TRBV18 and TRBJ1-2; a weak D match, TRBD1 (6 bases). The CDR3 loop reads CASSKGGDNYGYTF. Written as DNA, the CDR3 is TGTGCCAGCTCCAAAGGGGGTGATAACTATGGCTACACCTTC.